The 31 T cell receptor beta chains given below trace back to one sample, sequenced in a study of cytomegalovirus exposure and HLA in healthy donors. A multiplex PCR was run with 60 Vbeta primers and 13 Jbeta primers. Produced via immunoSEQ multiplex PCR; TCRdb's table is partial and in-frame only. The table shows about 160,000 clones, with approximately 79% occurring only once. The sequenced sample consisted of PBMCs. These receptors all stem from a man in his forties in good health and CMV-seropositive.

This clone was observed a few times. The chain recombines TRBV27 with TRBJ2-7; tentative D call: TRBD2 (5 bases). The length of the CDR3 is 13 residues. Germline V gene lookup returns CDR1 MNHEY and CDR2 SMNVEV (reference sequence). V lost 2 bases and J lost 2, with 7 bases in between. CDR3 coding DNA: TGTGCCAGCAGTTTAGGGCGGGCCTACGAGCAGTACTTC. Its protein is CASSLGRAYEQYF.

The CDR3 nucleotides are TGTGCCAGTAGTCGACAGACAGGGAACGAGCAGTACTTC. Translation gives CASSRQTGNEQYF. The chain recombines TRBV19 with TRBJ2-7; TRBD1 agrees at 7 bases. CDR1 LNHDA and CDR2 SQIVND come from the germline V gene (reference sequence). This CDR3 spans 13 amino acids. V was clipped by 5 bases and J by 5 bases; unmatched bases: 6.

This clone was observed a few times. This sequence joins TRBV19 and TRBJ2-6, with D perhaps TRBD2 (6 bases). V lost 2 bases to trimming and J lost 2 bases, with 10 bases between them. CDR1 and CDR2 from the germline V gene are LNHDA and SQIVND (reference sequence). This CDR3 contains 16 residues. CDR3 DNA sequence: TGTGCCAGTAGTATAAGAGGAGGGGCTGGGGCCAACGTCCTGACTTTC. This codes for CASSIRGGAGANVLTF.

V is TRBV6-1 and J is TRBJ2-7, with 8 bases matching TRBD1. Unmatched junction bases numbered 10, after V lost 9 bases and J lost 3 bases. CDR3 length equals 14 residues. Germline CDR1 MNHNS, CDR2 SASEGT. CDR3 sequence (DNA): TGTGCCAGTCGACAGGGGACAAACTTCTACGAGCAGTACTTC. It specifies CASRQGTNFYEQYF.

The rearrangement joins TRBV5-1 to TRBJ2-1, with 13 bases matching TRBD2. Germline trimming cut 4 bases from V and 4 bases from J; bases unmatched to any gene: 11. Germline-derived CDR1 and CDR2 are SGHRS and YFSETQ. This CDR3 spans 18 amino acids. Written as DNA, the CDR3 is TGCGCCAGCAGCCCACAGGGACTAGCGGGGTCGGCGTACAATGAGCAGTTCTTC. It specifies CASSPQGLAGSAYNEQFF.

This clone was counted only a few times. The chain joins TRBV12-2 to TRBJ2-7; the table gives TRBD2 as D, unverified against the DNA. TRBV12-2 is reported as a pseudogene. The CDR3 is 17 amino acids. CDR3 sequence reads: CASRLALGGSSSYEQYF. The DNA for the CDR3 is TGTGCAAGTCGCTTAGCGCTGGGAGGCAGCAGCTCCTACGAGCAGTACTTC.

The chain links TRBV7-8 to TRBJ1-5; 7 positions agree with TRBD1. Germline V CDR1 and CDR2: SGHVS, FQNEAQ. V dropped 1 base and J dropped 11; count of bases not matched to a gene: 8. The length of the CDR3 is 14 residues. The CDR3 spells CASSLVQGGRAQHF. The CDR3 bases are TGTGCCAGCAGCTTAGTCCAGGGGGGACGGGCCCAGCATTTT.

The rearrangement links TRBV7-2 to TRBJ2-5; a weak D match, TRBD1 (6 bases). This CDR3 is built from 12 residues. Trimming stripped 9 bases from V and 5 bases from J, with 13 bases between. The germline V gene encodes CDR1 SGHTA and CDR2 FQGNSA. The CDR3 reads CASHEQGETQYF. DNA for the CDR3: TGTGCCAGTCACGAGCAGGGGGAGACCCAGTACTTC.

This clone was detected a few times. The chain employs TRBV6-6 and TRBJ1-2, with D uncertain. The germline V and J ends were trimmed by 4 bases and 7 bases, with 10 bases remaining between them. Germline values: CDR1 MNHNY, CDR2 SVGAGI (reference sequence). The CDR3 covers 12 residues. The CDR3 DNA reads as TGTGCCAGCAGTTCTCGAACACGTGGCTACACCTTC. Its protein is CASSSRTRGYTF.

V gene TRBV2 combines with J gene TRBJ2-2, with a weak D call TRBD1 (7 bases). The V and J ends lost 4 bases and 5 bases respectively, with 14 bases between them. The CDR3 extends over 15 amino acids. CDR1 and CDR2 from the germline V gene are SNHLY and FYNNEI. The CDR3 DNA is TGTGCCAGCAGTGTACCCCAGGGGGGAACCGGGGAGCTGTTTTTT. Translation gives CASSVPQGGTGELFF.

The chain couples TRBV18 to TRBJ1-3; 12 positions match TRBD1. Trimming removed 3 bases from V and 0 bases from J; junction bases left unmatched: 3. This CDR3 is built from 17 residues. CDR1 is KGHSH, CDR2 LQKENI, per germline. The CDR3 nucleotides read TGTGCCAGCTCACCGGGACAGGGGGCTAACTCTGGAAACACCATATATTTT. Encoded protein: CASSPGQGANSGNTIYF.

This sequence joins TRBV5-1 and TRBJ2-5; D not certain. Germline loops: CDR1 SGHRS, CDR2 YFSETQ. V was pared by 3 bases and J by 0 bases, with 3 bases between. The CDR3 has 12 residues. For the CDR3, the DNA is TGCGCCAGCAGCTCGTACCAAGAGACCCAGTACTTC. Amino acid sequence: CASSSYQETQYF.

This clone was counted a few times. The J gene is TRBJ2-7, the V gene TRBV7-8; D is possibly TRBD1 (5 bases). With 5 bases removed from V and 5 bases from J, the gap between germline ends came to 16 bases. CDR3 length: 14 residues. Germline V CDR1 and CDR2: SGHVS, FQNEAQ. CDR3 sequence: CASSHAAGFNEQYF. DNA of the CDR3: TGTGCCAGCAGCCACGCCGCAGGGTTCAACGAGCAGTACTTC.

V gene TRBV4-3 combines with J gene TRBJ2-7, with 7 nucleotides matching TRBD1. The CDR3 has 18 residues. The V gene end was trimmed by 1 base and the J gene end by 2 bases; junction bases not matched to a gene: 14. Germline V gene data show CDR1 as LGHNA and CDR2 as YSLEER. The CDR3 loop reads CASSQGIGGQHLTYEQYF. DNA of the CDR3: TGCGCCAGCAGCCAAGGGATAGGGGGCCAGCACTTGACCTACGAGCAGTACTTC.

This clone was recorded only once. This chain links TRBV7-2 with TRBJ2-7; 14 bases are shared with TRBD2. Germline loops: CDR1 SGHTA, CDR2 FQGNSA. This CDR3 spans 18 amino acids. With 4 bases clipped from V and 6 bases from J, the junction kept 14 bases outside the gene matches. The CDR3 DNA reads as TGTGCCAGCAGCTCCACTCGCCCAGGACTAGCGGGGGGCGGCGAGCAGTACTTC. The encoded protein is CASSSTRPGLAGGGEQYF.

On this clone: The same CDR3 can be traced to other DNA sequences in this sample. The chain uses TRBV5-1 and TRBJ1-1, with TRBD1 as a possible D gene (5 bases). The CDR3 has 14 residues. Germline lookup yields CDR1 SGHRS and CDR2 YFSETQ. Between the trimmed V and J ends, which lost 4 bases and 4 bases, there was a span of 14 bases. The CDR3 region has the DNA TGCGCCAGCAGCCTCGGGGGGTTGGGCACTGAAGCTTTCTTT. The encoded protein is CASSLGGLGTEAFF.

The gene calls are TRBV2 and TRBJ1-3; D is unclear. Germline V CDR1 and CDR2: SNHLY, FYNNEI. This CDR3 spans 14 amino acids. V dropped 7 bases and J dropped 7 bases, with 17 bases sitting between them. The CDR3 sequence is CASKRTVLGNTIYF. For the CDR3, the DNA is TGTGCCAGCAAACGGACTGTCCTGGGCAACACCATATATTTT.

This clone was detected a few times. This chain joins TRBV19 and TRBJ1-2; 7 bases map to TRBD1. Germline CDR1 LNHDA, CDR2 SQIVND (reference sequence). V shed 1 base and J 6 bases; nucleotides not matched to a gene: 5. CDR3 length equals 14 residues. CDR3: CASSIGQTGDGYTF. For the CDR3, the DNA is TGTGCCAGTAGTATAGGGCAAACAGGGGATGGCTACACCTTC.

The rearrangement joins TRBV4-3 to TRBJ2-3; 15 bases align to TRBD2. The germline CDR1 and CDR2 sequences are LGHNA and YSLEER. The V and J ends lost 0 bases and 5 bases, in that order; junction bases with no gene match: 9. The CDR3 consists of 19 residues. The CDR3 sequence is CASSQEVPGLAGGLDTQYF. In DNA form, the CDR3 reads TGCGCCAGCAGCCAAGAGGTTCCGGGACTAGCGGGGGGTTTAGATACGCAGTATTTT.

The table lists this clone with a few counts. The gene calls are TRBV27 and TRBJ2-1; TRBD2 aligns across 10 bases. Germline CDR1 reads MNHEY; CDR2 reads SMNVEV (reference sequence). J lost 9 bases, V lost 5 bases, and 13 bases had no gene match. The CDR3 is made up of 16 amino acids. DNA for the CDR3: TGTGCCAGCAGTACCCTTCTAGCGGGGGCCCGGGGTGAGCAGTTCTTC. Amino acid sequence: CASSTLLAGARGEQFF.

V gene TRBV6-1 combines with J gene TRBJ2-7; possible D gene TRBD1, 5 bases. The V gene lost 3 bases and the J gene lost 0 bases, with 12 bases spanning the gap. CDR1 and CDR2 (germline): MNHNS, SASEGT. The CDR3 spans 15 residues. The CDR3 DNA follows: TGTGCCAGCAGTGACAGGGTACGTTACTCCTACGAGCAGTACTTC. This sequence encodes CASSDRVRYSYEQYF.

This clone was detected a few times. The rearrangement joins TRBV4-3 to TRBJ2-7; 8 nucleotides align to TRBD1. V trimming: 0 bases; J trimming: 0 bases; junction bases outside the gene matches: 1. The CDR3 consists of 15 residues. Looked up from germline, CDR1 is LGHNA and CDR2 is YSLEER. In DNA, the CDR3 is TGCGCCAGCAGCCAAGACAGGGGGCTCTCCTACGAGCAGTACTTC. This encodes CASSQDRGLSYEQYF.

J is TRBJ1-6 and V is TRBV5-4, with 11 bases aligning to TRBD1. The trim removed 8 bases at V and 7 bases at J, leaving 8 bases unmatched. CDR1 is SGHNT, CDR2 YYREEE, per germline (reference sequence). The CDR3 has 15 residues. CDR3 DNA sequence: TGTGCCAGGACGGACAGGGGGCCGGGGAATTCACCCCTCCACTTT. This translates into CARTDRGPGNSPLHF.

This clone was observed a handful of times. The V and J genes are TRBV7-3 and TRBJ2-1, with TRBD2 as a possible D gene (6 bases). Trimming removed 5 bases at V and 9 bases at J, with 20 bases between. CDR3 length equals 15 residues. Germline-derived CDR1 and CDR2 are SGHTA and FQGTGA. DNA of the CDR3: TGTGCCAGCAGCCCCACGGGGACTCCTCACGGTGAGCAGTTCTTC. It is translated as CASSPTGTPHGEQFF.

V and J are TRBV7-2 and TRBJ2-3, with 7 bases aligning to TRBD2. The ends lost 4 bases at V and 3 bases at J; junction bases unmatched: 13. The CDR3 loop spans 17 amino acids. Germline CDR1 is SGHTA and CDR2 is FQGNSA. The CDR3 sequence: CASSSMIDGGVTDTQYF. CDR3 DNA sequence: TGTGCCAGCAGCTCGATGATCGATGGGGGGGTAACAGATACGCAGTATTTT.

In nucleotides, the CDR3 is TGTGCCAGCAGTTCTCTACCGAACACTGAAGCTTTCTTT. Protein product: CASSSLPNTEAFF. The chain has TRBV27 and TRBJ1-1; D not resolved. V shed 4 bases and J shed 1 base, with 7 bases lying between them. The CDR3 totals 13 residues. CDR1 is MNHEY and CDR2 is SMNVEV in the germline V gene (reference sequence).

V gene TRBV4-3 combines with J gene TRBJ2-2, with D perhaps matching TRBD1 (5 bases). Trimming pared 0 bases from V and 1 base from J, leaving 9 bases between. From germline, CDR1 is LGHNA and CDR2 YSLEER. This CDR3 has 16 amino acids. The chain's CDR3 is CASSQEGRVNTGELFF. The CDR3 DNA is TGCGCCAGCAGCCAAGAAGGCAGGGTGAACACCGGGGAGCTGTTTTTT.

There are a few counts of this clone. This chain connects TRBV30 to TRBJ1-2; D is unresolved. CDR1 and CDR2 from the germline V gene are GTSNPN and SVGIG (reference sequence). Trimming removed 8 bases from V and 10 bases from J, with 14 bases in between. The CDR3 runs to 10 residues. This CDR3 reads CAGYFQDYTF. The CDR3 DNA follows: TGTGCCGGATACTTTCAGGACTACACCTTC.

The chain carries TRBV4-1 and TRBJ2-3; 8 bases match TRBD2. The germline gives CDR1 MGHRA, CDR2 YSYEKL. The CDR3 sequence is 15 residues long. V shed 0 bases and J 6 bases; nucleotides not matched to a gene: 5. The CDR3 spells CASSQDGGGPDTQYF. The CDR3 DNA reads TGCGCCAGCAGCCAAGACGGGGGGGGCCCGGATACGCAGTATTTT.

The chain uses TRBV4-2 and TRBJ2-5; 8 nucleotides agree with TRBD1. Germline V CDR1 and CDR2: LGHNA, YNFKEQ. CDR3 length: 15 amino acids. After removal of 2 bases from V and 9 bases from J, the junction contained 11 bases not matched to a gene. CDR3 bases: TGTGCCAGCAGCCAACTGACAGGGGCTACTCTGGCCCAGTACTTC. Protein: CASSQLTGATLAQYF.

The chain has TRBV5-8 and TRBJ1-3; D is ambiguous. From germline, CDR1 is SGHTS and CDR2 YDEGEE. Deletions cut 0 bases from V and 0 bases from J, with 7 bases between. CDR3 length equals 15 residues. The CDR3 DNA sequence: TGTGCCAGCAGCTTGGAGGTAGCCTCTGGAAACACCATATATTTT. This translates into CASSLEVASGNTIYF.